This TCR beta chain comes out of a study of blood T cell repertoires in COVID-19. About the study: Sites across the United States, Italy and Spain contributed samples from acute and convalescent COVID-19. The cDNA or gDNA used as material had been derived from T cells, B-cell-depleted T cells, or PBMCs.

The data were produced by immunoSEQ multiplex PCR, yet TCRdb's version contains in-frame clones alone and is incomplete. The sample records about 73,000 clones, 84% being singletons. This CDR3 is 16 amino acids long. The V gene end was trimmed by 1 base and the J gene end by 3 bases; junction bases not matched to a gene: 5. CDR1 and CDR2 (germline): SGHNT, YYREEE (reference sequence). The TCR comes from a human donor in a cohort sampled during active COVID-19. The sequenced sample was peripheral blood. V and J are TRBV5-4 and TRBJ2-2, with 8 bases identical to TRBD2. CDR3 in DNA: TGTGCCAGCAGCTTGTTGGGGCGGGGGGACACCGGGGAGCTGTTTTTT. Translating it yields CASSLLGRGDTGELFF. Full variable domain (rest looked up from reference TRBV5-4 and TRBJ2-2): ETGVTQSPTHLIKTRGQQVTLRCSSQSGHNTVSWYQQALGQGPQFIFQYYREEENGRGNFPPRFSGLQFPNYSSELNVNALELDDSALYLCASSLLGRGDTGELFFGEGSRLTVL.